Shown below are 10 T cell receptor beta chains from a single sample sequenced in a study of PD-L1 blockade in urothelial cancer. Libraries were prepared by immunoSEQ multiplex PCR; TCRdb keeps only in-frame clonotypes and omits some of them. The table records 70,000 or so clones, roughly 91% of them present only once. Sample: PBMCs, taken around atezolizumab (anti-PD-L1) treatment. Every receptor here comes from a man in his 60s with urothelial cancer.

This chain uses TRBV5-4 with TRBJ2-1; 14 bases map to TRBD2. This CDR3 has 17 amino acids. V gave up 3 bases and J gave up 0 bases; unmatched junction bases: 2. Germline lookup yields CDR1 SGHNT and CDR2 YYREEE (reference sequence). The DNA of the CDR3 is TGTGCCAGCAGCTGGACTAGCGGGGGGACCTCCTACAATGAGCAGTTCTTC. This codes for CASSWTSGGTSYNEQFF. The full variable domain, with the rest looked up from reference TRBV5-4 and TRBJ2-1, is ETGVTQSPTHLIKTRGQQVTLRCSSQSGHNTVSWYQQALGQGPQFIFQYYREEENGRGNFPPRFSGLQFPNYSSELNVNALELDDSALYLCASSWTSGGTSYNEQFFGPGTRLTVL.

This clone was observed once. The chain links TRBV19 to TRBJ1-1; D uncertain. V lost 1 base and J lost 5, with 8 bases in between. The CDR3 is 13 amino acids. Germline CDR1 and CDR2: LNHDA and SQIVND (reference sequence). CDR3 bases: TGTGCCAGTAGTATAGCCGGCGGAACTGAAGCTTTCTTT. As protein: CASSIAGGTEAFF.

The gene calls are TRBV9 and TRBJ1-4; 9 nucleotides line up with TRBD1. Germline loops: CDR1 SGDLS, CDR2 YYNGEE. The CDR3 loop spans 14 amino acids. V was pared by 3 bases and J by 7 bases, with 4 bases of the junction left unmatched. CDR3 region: CASSAQGAGEKLFF. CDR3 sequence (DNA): TGTGCCAGCAGCGCACAGGGGGCTGGTGAAAAACTGTTTTTT.

The CDR3 DNA is TGTGCCAGCAGGACTAGCGGGAGGGGTGATACGCAGTATTTT. Translation: CASRTSGRGDTQYF. V is TRBV28 and J is TRBJ2-3; 14 bases are shared with TRBD2. This CDR3 is 14 amino acids long. V shed 6 bases, J shed 6 bases, and the junction held 2 bases outside the gene matches. Germline V CDR1 and CDR2: MDHEN, SYDVKM.

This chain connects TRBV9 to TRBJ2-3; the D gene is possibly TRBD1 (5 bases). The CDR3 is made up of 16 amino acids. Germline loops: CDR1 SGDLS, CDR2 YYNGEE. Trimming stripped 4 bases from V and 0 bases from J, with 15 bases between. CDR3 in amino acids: CASSRDVGASTDTQYF. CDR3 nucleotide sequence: TGTGCCAGCAGCCGCGACGTAGGGGCTAGCACAGATACGCAGTATTTT.

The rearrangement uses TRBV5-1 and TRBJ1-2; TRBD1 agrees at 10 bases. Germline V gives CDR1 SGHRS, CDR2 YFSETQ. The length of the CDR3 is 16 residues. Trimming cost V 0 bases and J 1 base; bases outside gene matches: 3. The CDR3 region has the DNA TGCGCCAGCAGCTTGGGACAGGGGGCGCTTAACTATGGCTACACCTTC. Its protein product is CASSLGQGALNYGYTF.

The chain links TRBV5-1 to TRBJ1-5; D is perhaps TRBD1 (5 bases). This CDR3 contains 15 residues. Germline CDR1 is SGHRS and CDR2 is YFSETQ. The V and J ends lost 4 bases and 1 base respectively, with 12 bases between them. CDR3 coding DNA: TGCGCCAGCAGCCGGGCGGGGGGGAGCAATCAGCCCCAGCATTTT. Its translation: CASSRAGGSNQPQHF.

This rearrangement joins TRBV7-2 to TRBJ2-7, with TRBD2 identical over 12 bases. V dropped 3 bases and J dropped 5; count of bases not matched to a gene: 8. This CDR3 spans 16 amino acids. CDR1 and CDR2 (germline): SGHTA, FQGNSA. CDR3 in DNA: TGTGCCAGCAGCTTTTCCCGACTAGCGGGAGCACACGAGCAGTACTTC. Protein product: CASSFSRLAGAHEQYF.

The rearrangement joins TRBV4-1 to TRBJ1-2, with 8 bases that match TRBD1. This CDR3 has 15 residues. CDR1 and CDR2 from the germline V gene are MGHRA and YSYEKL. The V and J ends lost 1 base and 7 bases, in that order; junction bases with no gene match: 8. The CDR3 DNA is TGCGCCAGCAGCCAAGTTCAACAGGGGGGAGGTGGCTACACCTTC. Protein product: CASSQVQQGGGGYTF.

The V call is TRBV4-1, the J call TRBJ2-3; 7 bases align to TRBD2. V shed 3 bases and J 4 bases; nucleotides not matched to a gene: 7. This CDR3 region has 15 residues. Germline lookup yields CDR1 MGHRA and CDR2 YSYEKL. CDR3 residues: CASSHITSEADTQYF. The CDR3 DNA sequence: TGCGCCAGCAGCCATATTACTAGCGAGGCAGATACGCAGTATTTT.